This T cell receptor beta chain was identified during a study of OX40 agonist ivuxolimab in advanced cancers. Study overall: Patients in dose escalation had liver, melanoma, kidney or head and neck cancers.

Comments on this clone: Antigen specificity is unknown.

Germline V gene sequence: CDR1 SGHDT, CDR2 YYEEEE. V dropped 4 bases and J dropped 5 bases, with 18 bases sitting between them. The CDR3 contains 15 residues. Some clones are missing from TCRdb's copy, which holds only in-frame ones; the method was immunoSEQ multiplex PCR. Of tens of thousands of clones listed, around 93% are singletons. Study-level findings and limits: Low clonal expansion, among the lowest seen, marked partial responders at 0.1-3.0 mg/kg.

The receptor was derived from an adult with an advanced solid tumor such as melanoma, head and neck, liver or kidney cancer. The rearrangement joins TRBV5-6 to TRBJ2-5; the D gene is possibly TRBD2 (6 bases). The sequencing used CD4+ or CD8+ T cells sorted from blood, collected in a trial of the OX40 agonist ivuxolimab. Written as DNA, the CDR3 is TGTGCCAGCAGCCCCCGGCGGACTATCTTCGAGACCCAGTACTTC. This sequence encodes CASSPRRTIFETQYF.